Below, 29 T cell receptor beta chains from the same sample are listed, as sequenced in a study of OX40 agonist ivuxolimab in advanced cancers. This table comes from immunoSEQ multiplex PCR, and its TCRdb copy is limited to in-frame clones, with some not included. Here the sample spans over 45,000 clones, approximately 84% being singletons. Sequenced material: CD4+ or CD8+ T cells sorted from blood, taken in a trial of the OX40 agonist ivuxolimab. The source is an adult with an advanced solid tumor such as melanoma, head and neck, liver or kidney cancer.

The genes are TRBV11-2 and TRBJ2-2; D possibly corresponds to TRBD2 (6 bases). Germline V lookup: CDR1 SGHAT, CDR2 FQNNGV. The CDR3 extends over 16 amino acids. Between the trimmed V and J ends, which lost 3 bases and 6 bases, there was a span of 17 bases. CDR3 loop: CASSFRAGTVPGELFF. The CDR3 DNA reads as TGTGCCAGCAGCTTTAGGGCGGGGACCGTGCCCGGGGAGCTGTTTTTT.

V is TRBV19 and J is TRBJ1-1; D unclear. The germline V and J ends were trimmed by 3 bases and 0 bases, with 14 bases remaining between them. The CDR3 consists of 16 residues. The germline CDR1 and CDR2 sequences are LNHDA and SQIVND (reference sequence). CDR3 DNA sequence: TGTGCCAGTAGTATCCCCTTGGGAGGGCTGAACACTGAAGCTTTCTTT. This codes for CASSIPLGGLNTEAFF.

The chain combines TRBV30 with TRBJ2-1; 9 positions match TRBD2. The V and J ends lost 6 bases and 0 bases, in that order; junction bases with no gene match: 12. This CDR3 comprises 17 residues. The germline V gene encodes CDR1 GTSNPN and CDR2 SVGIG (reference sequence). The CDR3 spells CACNPGSGGSSYNEQFF. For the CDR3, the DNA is TGTGCCTGTAACCCGGGAAGCGGGGGGAGCTCCTACAATGAGCAGTTCTTC. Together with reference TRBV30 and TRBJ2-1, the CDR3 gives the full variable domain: SQTIHQWPATLVQPVGSPLSLECTVEGTSNPNLYWYRQAAGRGLQLLFYSVGIGQISSEVPQNLSASRPQDRQFILSSKKLLLSDSGFYLCACNPGSGGSSYNEQFFGPGTRLTVL.

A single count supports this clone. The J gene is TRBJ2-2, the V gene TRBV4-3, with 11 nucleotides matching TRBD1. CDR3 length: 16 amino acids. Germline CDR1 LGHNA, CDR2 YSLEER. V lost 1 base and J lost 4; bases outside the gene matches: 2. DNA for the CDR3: TGCGCCAGCAGCCAAGTGGGGACAGGGGGCACCGGGGAGCTGTTTTTT. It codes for CASSQVGTGGTGELFF.

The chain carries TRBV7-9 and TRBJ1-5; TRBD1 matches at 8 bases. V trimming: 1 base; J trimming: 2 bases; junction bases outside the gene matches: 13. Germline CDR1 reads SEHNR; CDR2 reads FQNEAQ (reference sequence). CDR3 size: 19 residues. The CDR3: CASSLGGGGLGQGNQPQHF. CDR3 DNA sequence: TGTGCCAGCAGCTTAGGCGGGGGGGGTTTGGGACAGGGCAATCAGCCCCAGCATTTT.

CDR3 protein: CASSSFGVTNEKLFF. CDR3 nucleotides: TGTGCCAGCAGCTCCTTCGGGGTAACTAATGAAAAACTGTTTTTT. This chain connects TRBV11-2 to TRBJ1-4; D gene unclear. V was pared by 4 bases and J by 1 base, with 10 bases between. CDR1 is SGHAT, CDR2 FQNNGV, per germline. The CDR3 runs to 15 residues.

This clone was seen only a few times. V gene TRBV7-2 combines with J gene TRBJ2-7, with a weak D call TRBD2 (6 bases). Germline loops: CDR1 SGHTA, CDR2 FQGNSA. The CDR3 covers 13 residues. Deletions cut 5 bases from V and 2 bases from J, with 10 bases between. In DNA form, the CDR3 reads TGTGCCAGCAGCCTCGCGGGACCCTACGAGCAGTACTTC. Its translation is CASSLAGPYEQYF.

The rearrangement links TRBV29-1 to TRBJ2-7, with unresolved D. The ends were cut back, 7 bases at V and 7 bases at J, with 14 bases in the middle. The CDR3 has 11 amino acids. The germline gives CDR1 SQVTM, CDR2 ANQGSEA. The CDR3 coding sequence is TGCAGCGCCTTCGAGGCTTGGGAGCAGTACTTC. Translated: CSAFEAWEQYF.

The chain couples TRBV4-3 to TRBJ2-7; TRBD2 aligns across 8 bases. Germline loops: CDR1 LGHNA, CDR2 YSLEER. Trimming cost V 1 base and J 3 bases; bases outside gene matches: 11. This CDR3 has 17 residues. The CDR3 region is CASSQVGGAGALYEQYF. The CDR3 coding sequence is TGCGCCAGCAGCCAAGTAGGAGGAGCGGGAGCCCTCTACGAGCAGTACTTC.

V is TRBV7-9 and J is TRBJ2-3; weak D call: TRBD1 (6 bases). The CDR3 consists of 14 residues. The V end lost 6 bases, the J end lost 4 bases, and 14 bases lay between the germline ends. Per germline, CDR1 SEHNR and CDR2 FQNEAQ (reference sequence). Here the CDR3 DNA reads TGTGCCAGCAGTTTCGACAGGAAGGCAGATACGCAGTATTTT. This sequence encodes CASSFDRKADTQYF.

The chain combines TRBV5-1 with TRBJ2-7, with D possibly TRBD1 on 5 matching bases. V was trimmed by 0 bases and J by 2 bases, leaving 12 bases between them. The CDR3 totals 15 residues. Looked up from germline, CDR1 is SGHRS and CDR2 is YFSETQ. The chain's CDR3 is CASSLGGRVPYEQYF. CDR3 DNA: TGCGCCAGCAGCTTGGGGGGCCGGGTTCCCTACGAGCAGTACTTC. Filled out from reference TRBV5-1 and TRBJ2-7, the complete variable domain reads KAGVTQTPRYLIKTRGQQVTLSCSPISGHRSVSWYQQTPGQGLQFLFEYFSETQRNKGNFPGRFSGRQFSNSRSEMNVSTLELGDSALYLCASSLGGRVPYEQYFGPGTRLTVT.

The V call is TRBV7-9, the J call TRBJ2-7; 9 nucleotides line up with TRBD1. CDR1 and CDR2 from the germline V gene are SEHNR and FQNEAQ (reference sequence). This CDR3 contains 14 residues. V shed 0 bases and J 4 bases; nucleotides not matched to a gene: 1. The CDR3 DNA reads TGTGCCAGCAGCTTAGCGGGACAGGGTTACGAGCAGTACTTC. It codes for CASSLAGQGYEQYF. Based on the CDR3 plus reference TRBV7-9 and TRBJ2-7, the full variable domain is DTGVSQNPRHKITKRGQNVTFRCDPISEHNRLYWYRQTLGQGPEFLTYFQNEAQLEKSRLLSDRFSAERPKGSFSTLEIQRTEQGDSAMYLCASSLAGQGYEQYFGPGTRLTVT.

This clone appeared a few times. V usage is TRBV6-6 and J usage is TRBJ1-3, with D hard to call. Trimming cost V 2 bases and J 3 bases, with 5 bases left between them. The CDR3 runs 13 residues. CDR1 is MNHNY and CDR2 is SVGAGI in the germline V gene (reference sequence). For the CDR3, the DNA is TGTGCCAGCAGTTACCAAAGTGGAAACACCATATATTTT. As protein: CASSYQSGNTIYF.

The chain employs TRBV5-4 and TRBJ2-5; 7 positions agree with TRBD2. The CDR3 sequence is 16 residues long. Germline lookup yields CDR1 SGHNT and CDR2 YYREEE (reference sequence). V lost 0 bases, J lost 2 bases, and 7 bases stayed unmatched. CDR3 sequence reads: CASSLASGALQETQYF. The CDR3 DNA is TGTGCCAGCAGCTTGGCCAGCGGGGCCTTACAAGAGACCCAGTACTTC. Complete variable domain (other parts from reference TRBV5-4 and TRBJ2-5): ETGVTQSPTHLIKTRGQQVTLRCSSQSGHNTVSWYQQALGQGPQFIFQYYREEENGRGNFPPRFSGLQFPNYSSELNVNALELDDSALYLCASSLASGALQETQYFGPGTRLLVL.

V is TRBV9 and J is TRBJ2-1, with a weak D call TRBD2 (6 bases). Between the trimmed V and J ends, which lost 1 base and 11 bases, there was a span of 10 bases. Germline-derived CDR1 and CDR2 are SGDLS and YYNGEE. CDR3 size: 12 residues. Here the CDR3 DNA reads TGTGCCAGCAGCGTATTGGCGGGAAAGCAGTTCTTC. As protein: CASSVLAGKQFF.

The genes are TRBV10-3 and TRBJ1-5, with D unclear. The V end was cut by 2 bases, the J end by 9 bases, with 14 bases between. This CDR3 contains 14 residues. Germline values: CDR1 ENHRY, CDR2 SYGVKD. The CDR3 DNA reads TGTGCCATCAGTGAGAGTCCGGTTAATTCGCCCCAGCATTTT. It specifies CAISESPVNSPQHF.

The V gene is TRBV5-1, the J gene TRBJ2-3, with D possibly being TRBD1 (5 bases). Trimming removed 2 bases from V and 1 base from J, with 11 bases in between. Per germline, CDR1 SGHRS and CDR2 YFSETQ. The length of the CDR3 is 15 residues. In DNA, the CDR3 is TGCGCCAGCAGCTTCCTCAGGGCAGGCACAGATACGCAGTATTTT. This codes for CASSFLRAGTDTQYF.

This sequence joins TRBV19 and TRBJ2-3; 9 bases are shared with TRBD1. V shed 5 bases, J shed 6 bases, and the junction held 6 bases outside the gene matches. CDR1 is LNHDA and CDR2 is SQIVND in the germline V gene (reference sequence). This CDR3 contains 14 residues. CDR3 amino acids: CASSLGTGPDTQYF. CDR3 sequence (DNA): TGTGCCAGTAGTCTAGGGACAGGGCCTGATACGCAGTATTTT.

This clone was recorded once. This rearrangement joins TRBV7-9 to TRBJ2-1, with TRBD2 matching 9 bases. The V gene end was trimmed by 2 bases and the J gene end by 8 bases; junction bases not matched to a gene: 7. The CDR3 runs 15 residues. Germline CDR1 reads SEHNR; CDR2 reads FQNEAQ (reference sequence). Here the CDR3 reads CASSLKAGGGDEQFF. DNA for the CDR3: TGTGCCAGCAGCTTAAAAGCGGGAGGAGGCGATGAGCAGTTCTTC.

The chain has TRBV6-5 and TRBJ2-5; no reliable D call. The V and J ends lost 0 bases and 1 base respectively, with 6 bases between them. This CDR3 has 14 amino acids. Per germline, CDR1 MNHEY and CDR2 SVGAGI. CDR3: CASSYSTIQETQYF. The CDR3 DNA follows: TGTGCCAGCAGTTACTCAACTATCCAAGAGACCCAGTACTTC.

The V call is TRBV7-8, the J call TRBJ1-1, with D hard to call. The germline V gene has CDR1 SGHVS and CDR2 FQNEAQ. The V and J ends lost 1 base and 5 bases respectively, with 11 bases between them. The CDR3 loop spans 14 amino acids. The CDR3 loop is CASSLVRGTTEAFF. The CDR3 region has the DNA TGTGCCAGCAGCTTAGTTAGAGGTACGACTGAAGCTTTCTTT.

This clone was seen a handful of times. DNA of the CDR3: TGTGCCAGCAGCCCCCTCCCCGGGAGCTCCTACGAGCAGTACTTC. Translation gives CASSPLPGSSYEQYF. The chain couples TRBV7-3 to TRBJ2-7, with a possible D match to TRBD2 (6 bases). The V end lost 5 bases, the J end lost 0 bases, and 14 bases lay between the germline ends. The V gene's germline CDR1 is SGHTA and CDR2 FQGTGA. This CDR3 contains 15 residues.

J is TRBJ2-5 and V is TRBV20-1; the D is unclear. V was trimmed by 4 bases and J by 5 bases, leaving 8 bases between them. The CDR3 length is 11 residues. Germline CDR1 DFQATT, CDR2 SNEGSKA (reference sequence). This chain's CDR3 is CSAIRSETQYF. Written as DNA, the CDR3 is TGCAGTGCTATACGATCTGAGACCCAGTACTTC.

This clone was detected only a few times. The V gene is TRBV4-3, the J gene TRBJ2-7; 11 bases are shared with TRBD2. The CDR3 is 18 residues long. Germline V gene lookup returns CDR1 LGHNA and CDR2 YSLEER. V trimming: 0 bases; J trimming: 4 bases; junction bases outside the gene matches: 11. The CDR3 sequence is CASSQDLLGTSGVYEQYF. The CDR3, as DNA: TGCGCCAGCAGCCAAGACCTCTTGGGGACTAGCGGAGTTTACGAGCAGTACTTC.

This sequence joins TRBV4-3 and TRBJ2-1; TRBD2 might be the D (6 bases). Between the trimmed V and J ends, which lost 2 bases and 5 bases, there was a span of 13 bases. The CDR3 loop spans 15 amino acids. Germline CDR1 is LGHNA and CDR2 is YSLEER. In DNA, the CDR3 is TGCGCCAGCAGCCAACAGCGGGCGGGCAACAATGAGCAGTTCTTC. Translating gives CASSQQRAGNNEQFF.

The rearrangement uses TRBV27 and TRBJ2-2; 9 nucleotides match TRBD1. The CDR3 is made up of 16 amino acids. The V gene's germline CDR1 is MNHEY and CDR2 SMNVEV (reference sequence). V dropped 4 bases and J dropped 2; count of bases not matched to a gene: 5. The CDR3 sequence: CASSSPGQGNTGELFF. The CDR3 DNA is TGTGCCAGCAGTTCTCCGGGACAGGGAAACACCGGGGAGCTGTTTTTT.

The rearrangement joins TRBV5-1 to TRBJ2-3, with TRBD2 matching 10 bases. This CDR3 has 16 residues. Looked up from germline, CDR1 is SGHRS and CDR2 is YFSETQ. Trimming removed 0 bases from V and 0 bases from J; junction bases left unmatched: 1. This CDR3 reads CASSLVLAGSTDTQYF. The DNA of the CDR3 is TGCGCCAGCAGCTTGGTACTAGCGGGAAGCACAGATACGCAGTATTTT.

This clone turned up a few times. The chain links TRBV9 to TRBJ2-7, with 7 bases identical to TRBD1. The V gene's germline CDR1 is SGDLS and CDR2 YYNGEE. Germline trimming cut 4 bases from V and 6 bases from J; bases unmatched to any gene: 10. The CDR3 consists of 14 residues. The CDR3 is CASSTRQGKGEQYF. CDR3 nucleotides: TGTGCCAGCAGCACTCGACAGGGTAAGGGCGAGCAGTACTTC.

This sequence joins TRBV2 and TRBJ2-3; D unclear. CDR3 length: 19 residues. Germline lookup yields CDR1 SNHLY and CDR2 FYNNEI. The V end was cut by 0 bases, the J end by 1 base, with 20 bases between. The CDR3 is CASSEAAVIVGRRTDTQYF. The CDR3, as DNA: TGTGCCAGCAGTGAAGCCGCTGTAATTGTAGGCCGGCGCACAGATACGCAGTATTTT.